This T cell receptor (beta chain) was sequenced during a study of blood T cell repertoires in COVID-19. Germline V lookup: CDR1 ENHRY, CDR2 SYGVKD. With 3 bases removed from V and 10 bases from J, the gap between germline ends came to 18 bases. This CDR3 has 15 residues. The data were produced by immunoSEQ multiplex PCR, yet TCRdb's version contains in-frame clones alone and is incomplete. Of 220,000 or so clones in the sample, 80% to 90% were seen once. This TCR was sampled from a woman aged 45-65 years with acute COVID-19. The chain has TRBV10-3 and TRBJ2-2; TRBD2 is a possible D gene (6 bases). Sequences were obtained from PBMCs or T cells enriched from blood (not recorded which). Here the CDR3 reads CAISDWTIPSVELFF. For the CDR3, the DNA is TGTGCCATCAGTGACTGGACTATACCCTCAGTGGAGCTGTTTTTT.